This entry lists 14 T cell receptor beta chains sequenced from one sample in a study of cytomegalovirus exposure and HLA in healthy donors. The PCR used 60 Vbeta and 13 Jbeta primers. Some clones are missing from TCRdb's copy, which holds only in-frame ones; the method was immunoSEQ multiplex PCR. The table shows around 200,000 clones, with 70% to 85% occurring only once. The specimen sequenced was PBMCs. The receptors here all came from a girl aged 2 to 10 in good health and CMV-seropositive.

This clone has a handful of counts. The gene calls are TRBV25-1 and TRBJ1-3, with TRBD1 identical over 7 bases. Germline trimming cut 6 bases from V and 0 bases from J; bases unmatched to any gene: 5. This CDR3 is 15 amino acids long. Germline values: CDR1 MGHDK, CDR2 SYGVNS. DNA of the CDR3: TGTGCCAGCAGGCCCAGGGGGTTCTCTGGAAACACCATATATTTT. Its translation: CASRPRGFSGNTIYF.

The chain carries TRBV27 and TRBJ1-1; 9 nucleotides line up with TRBD1. The CDR3 covers 13 residues. Trimming cost V 6 bases and J 13 bases; bases outside gene matches: 12. In germline, CDR1 is MNHEY, CDR2 SMNVEV (reference sequence). CDR3 region: CASRQEGTGNFFF. Here the CDR3 DNA reads TGTGCCAGCAGGCAGGAAGGGACAGGGAATTTTTTCTTT.

The chain combines TRBV7-2 with TRBJ1-1; D not certain. There are 12 residues in the CDR3. Trimming removed 5 bases from V and 7 bases from J, with 11 bases in between. Germline V gives CDR1 SGHTA, CDR2 FQGNSA. Written as DNA, the CDR3 is TGTGCCAGCAGCCCCCCGGGGTTTGAAGCTTTCTTT. Its translation is CASSPPGFEAFF.

The chain has TRBV27 and TRBJ2-7; TRBD2 is a possible D gene (6 bases). With 4 bases removed from V and 4 bases from J, the gap between germline ends came to 11 bases. The CDR3 covers 13 residues. Per germline, CDR1 MNHEY and CDR2 SMNVEV (reference sequence). CDR3 region: CASSSSRGYEQYF. The CDR3 DNA sequence: TGTGCCAGCAGTTCATCGCGGGGATACGAGCAGTACTTC.

The rearrangement joins TRBV5-4 to TRBJ2-1; D gene unclear. This CDR3 is built from 15 residues. CDR1 is SGHNT, CDR2 YYREEE, per germline (reference sequence). The ends were cut back, 3 bases at V and 3 bases at J, with 13 bases in the middle. CDR3 DNA: TGTGCCAGCAGCTCGGCGGAAAAAGGCTACAATGAGCAGTTCTTC. This sequence encodes CASSSAEKGYNEQFF. Full variable domain (missing parts from reference TRBV5-4 and TRBJ2-1): ETGVTQSPTHLIKTRGQQVTLRCSSQSGHNTVSWYQQALGQGPQFIFQYYREEENGRGNFPPRFSGLQFPNYSSELNVNALELDDSALYLCASSSAEKGYNEQFFGPGTRLTVL.

This chain uses TRBV19 with TRBJ2-7, with TRBD2 as a possible D gene (5 bases). CDR1 and CDR2 (germline): LNHDA, SQIVND (reference sequence). The CDR3 is made up of 15 amino acids. V lost 1 base and J 4 bases, leaving 14 bases between the germline ends. CDR3 coding DNA: TGTGCCAGTAGTATAGTAGGTGGACTCCCATACGAGCAGTACTTC. Translation: CASSIVGGLPYEQYF. Full variable domain (outside the CDR3, taken from reference TRBV19 and TRBJ2-7): DGGITQSPKYLFRKEGQNVTLSCEQNLNHDAMYWYRQDPGQGLRLIYYSQIVNDFQKGDIAEGYSVSREKKESFPLTVTSAQKNPTAFYLCASSIVGGLPYEQYFGPGTRLTVT.

V gene TRBV6-1 combines with J gene TRBJ1-1; D is ambiguous. V dropped 2 bases and J dropped 1 base, with 11 bases sitting between them. CDR3 size: 15 residues. The germline V gene encodes CDR1 MNHNS and CDR2 SASEGT. The CDR3 reads CASSESGLGNTEAFF. The CDR3 DNA is TGTGCCAGCAGTGAATCGGGGTTGGGGAACACTGAAGCTTTCTTT.

V gene TRBV19 combines with J gene TRBJ1-5; 8 bases are a match to TRBD1. Trimming cost V 9 bases and J 3 bases; bases outside gene matches: 10. The CDR3 loop spans 15 amino acids. Germline CDR1 reads LNHDA; CDR2 reads SQIVND (reference sequence). The CDR3 loop is CASRSRGLSNQPQHF. CDR3 nucleotide sequence: TGTGCCAGCAGATCCAGGGGGCTCTCCAATCAGCCCCAGCATTTT.

The rearrangement joins TRBV28 to TRBJ1-1; perhaps TRBD1 as D (5 bases). Germline V gene data show CDR1 as MDHEN and CDR2 as SYDVKM. Trimming shortened V by 10 bases and J by 1 base, and 13 bases separated the two germline ends. The CDR3 runs 13 residues. The CDR3 reads CATSRETNTEAFF. DNA for the CDR3: TGTGCCACAAGCAGGGAAACGAACACTGAAGCTTTCTTT.

The sample holds a few counts of this clone. CDR3 DNA: TGCGCCAGCAGCCAGATCGGTGCGACCGGGGAGCTGTTTTTT. Residues: CASSQIGATGELFF. The chain has TRBV4-1 and TRBJ2-2; D ambiguous. Trimming removed 3 bases at V and 5 bases at J, with 10 bases between. The CDR3 runs 14 residues. Germline CDR1 MGHRA, CDR2 YSYEKL.

The chain employs TRBV6-1 and TRBJ2-1; 8 nucleotides line up with TRBD2. V gave up 2 bases and J gave up 3 bases; unmatched junction bases: 6. Germline lookup yields CDR1 MNHNS and CDR2 SASEGT. The CDR3 spans 16 residues. In nucleotides, the CDR3 is TGTGCCAGCAGTGAAACAGCGGGAGCTGTCTACAATGAGCAGTTCTTC. It codes for CASSETAGAVYNEQFF.

In its sample, this clone was seen once. This chain connects TRBV5-1 to TRBJ2-2; D is unresolved. Germline-derived CDR1 and CDR2 are SGHRS and YFSETQ. The CDR3 has 12 residues. V shed 0 bases and J shed 6 bases, with 3 bases lying between them. CDR3 protein: CASSLGAGELFF. The CDR3 DNA reads as TGCGCCAGCAGCTTGGGCGCCGGGGAGCTGTTTTTT.

The chain recombines TRBV28 with TRBJ2-1; possible D gene TRBD2, 7 bases. This CDR3 has 15 residues. Germline CDR1 and CDR2: MDHEN and SYDVKM. Deletions cut 4 bases from V and 8 bases from J, with 18 bases between. Written as DNA, the CDR3 is TGTGCCAGCAGTTCCCGGGGGAGGGGGTACTATGAGCAGTTCTTC. As protein: CASSSRGRGYYEQFF.

The chain uses TRBV29-1 and TRBJ2-1, with a possible D match to TRBD2 (6 bases). This CDR3 is built from 14 residues. Germline values: CDR1 SQVTM, CDR2 ANQGSEA. Trimming pared 2 bases from V and 4 bases from J, leaving 12 bases between. CDR3 sequence (DNA): TGCAGCGTTGAAAGGAGGGCCACGTACAATGAGCAGTTCTTC. It is translated as CSVERRATYNEQFF.